One TCR beta chain is described in this entry. There is no known antigen for this receptor. Base qualities are not provided; no much larger clone lies one nucleotide away. The germline ends are 20 bases apart after V is trimmed by 8 bases and J by 0 bases. The germline V gene provides CDR1 SGHAT and CDR2 FQNNGV. Counted from cysteine to phenylalanine, this CDR3 has 18 amino acids. Just the 54-base CDR3 DNA is kept, in frame starting at base 1. Using the deep immunoSEQ assay, multiplex PCR amplified TCR CDR3 regions from genomic DNA. For each cell subset, the extracted genomic DNA was distributed evenly across all wells of several immunoSEQ 96-well plates, and each plate served as one replicate. For sorted subsets, each replicate PCR was loaded with 200 ng genomic DNA, equivalent to 32,000 or so T cell genomes. Purified libraries were quantified with a Qubit 3.0 fluorometer, sized on a Bioanalyzer 2100, and re-quantified with the KAPA Library Quantification kit. Each immunoSEQ 96-well plate was sequenced on its own single-read 150-cycle Illumina NextSeq 550 flow cell. In the original analysis: The immunoSEQ output contained only junctional sequences without quality scores, so filtering could not match that applied to full-length reads. To assign V/J genes and CDR3, sequences were annotated against IMGT germline references using PyIR, a Python wrapper for IgBLAST v1.9. Any read was removed if the V/J assignment was weak (E-value above 1e-6), the CDR3 was missing, or the read contained stop codons, out-of-frame junctions, or ambiguous translated residues. V3J clonotypes were defined as sequences sharing the same inferred V gene, J gene, and CDR3 amino acid sequence. Percentage overlap between repertoires was calculated by dividing the number of shared unique clonotypes by the size of the smaller repertoire. Three approaches were used to assess repertoire richness: RTK rarefaction, the Chao1 estimator, and Recon v2.1 estimates of unobserved clonotypes. Generation probabilities were computed with OLGA for all TCRbeta clonotypes obtained by the gDNA method from four donors. The clones in this table, taken by TCRdb from immuneACCESS, are in-frame only. Not every clone is retained; where verified, under half of the shortfall comes from an unresolved V gene, and the cause of the rest is unknown. V and J calls and clone size are those listed in that table; D and trimming were worked out from the DNA. The sample profile shows 650,000 to 750,000 clones; about two thirds of them were found once. 1.8% of the sample is in the top ten clones.

This sample is part of a study of shared clonotypes between healthy human individuals (TCRdb year 2020). About the study as a whole: A couple of women and a few men aged 18 to 49 years were included in the cohort. For each donor, CD4 naive and CD4 memory were each run on three plates, CD8 naive on two plates, and CD8 memory on one plate. The study deeply sequenced blood TCR repertoires of about 5 healthy adults to estimate repertoire size and the extent of clonotype sharing between individuals. Different laboratories and diverse techniques were used to prepare libraries and sequence TCR repertoires, to increase sequencing depth and limit assay-specific biases. Leukapheresis yielded between about 0.9 and 9 billion PBMCs per donor. The investigation overall reported the following: Because the study included only a small number of donors, the genetic and exposure-history diversity represented was limited. Larger estimated clonotype richness was generally found for naive subsets than for memory subsets. Compared with non-shared clonotypes, the clonotypes found in all four sorted-subset donors had higher generation probabilities. Sampling was limited to blood, and TCR repertoires in tissue likely differ from TCR repertoires in blood. Pairwise subsampling indicated that sequencing depth was expected to affect the degree of clonotype sharing among donors. When a handful of donors were compared, the shared fraction of clonotypes was around 5% for naive CD4, 3.5% to 4% for naive CD8, about 2.4% for memory CD4, and 0.3% to 0.5% for memory CD8. Even with the large sequencing depth, rarefaction of the sorted-subset datasets indicated that sequencing was incomplete.

Healthy HIV-negative adults with no recently reported acute infections or vaccinations were included as donors. All donors were Caucasian adults living in Nashville, Tennessee, USA. Magnetic negative selection was used to enrich CD4+ T cells, after which naive cells were positively selected on CD45RA and the negative fraction became the memory subset. After blood collection by leukapheresis, PBMCs were isolated using Ficoll-Histopaque density gradient centrifugation and then cryopreserved in the vapor phase of liquid nitrogen. Analytical flow cytometry was used to check the purity and quantity of every magnetically sorted T cell population. Genomic DNA was isolated from each sorted fraction and quantified by UV absorbance on a Nanodrop 2000c.

The sequence is built from TRBV11-2 and TRBJ2-6, with a tentative D gene TRBD2 over 6 matching bases. The sequence was collected from a woman under 40 in good health. Input material: memory CD4+ T cells sorted from blood. The cell subset or site tag for this specimen amounts to: CD45RA-negative fraction. The bases read TGTGCCAGCTGTTCTTACGGGTTGGGGGGCTCTGGGGCCAACGTCCTGACTTTC. It specifies CASCSYGLGGSGANVLTF.